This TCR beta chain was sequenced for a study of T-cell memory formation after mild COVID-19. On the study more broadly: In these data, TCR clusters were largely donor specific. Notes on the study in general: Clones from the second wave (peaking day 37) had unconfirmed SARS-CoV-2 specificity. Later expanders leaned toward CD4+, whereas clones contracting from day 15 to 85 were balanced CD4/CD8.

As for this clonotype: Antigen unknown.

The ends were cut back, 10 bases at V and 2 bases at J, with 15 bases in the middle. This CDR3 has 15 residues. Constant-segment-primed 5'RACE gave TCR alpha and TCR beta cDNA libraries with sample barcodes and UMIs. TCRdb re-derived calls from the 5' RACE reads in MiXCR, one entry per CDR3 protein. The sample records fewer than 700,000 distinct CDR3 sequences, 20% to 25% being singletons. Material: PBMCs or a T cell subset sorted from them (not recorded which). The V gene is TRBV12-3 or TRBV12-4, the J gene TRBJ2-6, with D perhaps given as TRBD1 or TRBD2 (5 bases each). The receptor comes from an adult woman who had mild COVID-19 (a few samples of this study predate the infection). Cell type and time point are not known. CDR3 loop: CAIGAPRPGANVLTF. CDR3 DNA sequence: TGTGCCATCGGGGCCCCGCGACCTGGGGCCAACGTCCTGACTTTC.